A single sample is the source of the 27 T cell receptor beta chains below, sequenced in a study of shared clonotypes between healthy human individuals. Assay: immunoSEQ multiplex PCR; the TCRdb copy retains only in-frame clones and omits some. The sample holds more than 2 million clones, approximately 96% seen once. The sequenced material came from naive CD4+ T cells sorted from blood. Indicated subset: CD45RA+ positively selected. These TCRs come from a man aged 18-30 years in good health.

This clone was seen just once. The chain uses TRBV7-9 and TRBJ2-5; D remains ambiguous. From germline, CDR1 is SEHNR and CDR2 FQNEAQ (reference sequence). V was pared by 3 bases and J by 7 bases, with 12 bases between. This CDR3 contains 13 residues. The CDR3 protein is CASSLDRHGTQYF. CDR3 nucleotides: TGTGCCAGCAGCTTGGATCGGCACGGGACCCAGTACTTC.

The chain links TRBV2 to TRBJ1-1; maybe TRBD1 (6 bases). This CDR3 spans 15 amino acids. Trimming took off 5 bases at V and 4 bases at J, with 17 bases between the two ends. The V gene's germline CDR1 is SNHLY and CDR2 FYNNEI. For the CDR3, the DNA is TGTGCCAGCAGTAATTCCCGGGGGGCGCCCACTGAAGCTTTCTTT. Translating gives CASSNSRGAPTEAFF.

The chain employs TRBV10-2 and TRBJ1-3; D unresolved. The CDR3 extends over 14 amino acids. V was shortened by 0 bases and J by 4 bases, with 7 bases between the two germline ends. CDR1 WSHSY and CDR2 SAAADI come from the germline V gene. CDR3 in amino acids: CASSESAAGNTIYF. For the CDR3, the DNA is TGCGCCAGCAGTGAGTCGGCGGCCGGAAACACCATATATTTT.

Points on this clone: Other nucleotide sequences in the sample specify the same CDR3. The V and J genes are TRBV27 and TRBJ1-6; D gene ambiguous. The CDR3 has 12 amino acids. Trimming removed 2 bases from V and 10 bases from J, with 6 bases in between. Germline CDR1 and CDR2: MNHEY and SMNVEV (reference sequence). The CDR3 DNA reads as TGTGCCAGCAGTTTAGGTGGCTCACCCCTCCACTTT. It is translated as CASSLGGSPLHF.

This clone came up a few times. The V gene is TRBV6-5, the J gene TRBJ1-6, with D possibly being TRBD1 (6 bases). Germline V lookup: CDR1 MNHEY, CDR2 SVGAGI. The CDR3 has 13 residues. V dropped 6 bases and J dropped 10 bases, with 13 bases sitting between them. The CDR3 nucleotides are TGTGCCAGCAGAGACAGGCGTGGGTCACCCCTCCACTTT. Its translation is CASRDRRGSPLHF.

The chain employs TRBV7-2 and TRBJ2-2; tentative D call: TRBD2 (6 bases). In germline, CDR1 is SGHTA, CDR2 FQGNSA. Trimming took off 8 bases at V and 6 bases at J, with 16 bases between the two ends. The CDR3 sequence is 14 residues long. CDR3 coding DNA: TGTGCCAGCGGGCGGAGGGAAGGGGCCGGGGAGCTGTTTTTT. Protein product: CASGRREGAGELFF.

The chain has TRBV15 and TRBJ1-2, with 9 bases fitting TRBD1. Per germline, CDR1 LNHNV and CDR2 YYDKDF (reference sequence). The CDR3 covers 17 residues. The junction had 8 bases not matched to a gene; V was cut back by 3 bases and J by 0 bases. CDR3 DNA: TGTGCCACCAGCAGGGGTTTCGGACAGGGGTCTAACTATGGCTACACCTTC. Translating it yields CATSRGFGQGSNYGYTF.

This clone was counted a few times. The J gene is TRBJ1-6, the V gene TRBV6-1; 7 bases match TRBD1. Germline CDR1 is MNHNS and CDR2 is SASEGT. Trimming at V came to 2 bases and at J to 7 bases, leaving 2 bases not matched to a gene. This CDR3 contains 14 residues. The CDR3 nucleotides read TGTGCCAGCAGTGAACCGACAGGGAATTCACCCCTCCACTTT. Its protein product is CASSEPTGNSPLHF.

The V and J genes are TRBV7-9 and TRBJ2-1, with a possible D match to TRBD2 (7 bases). This CDR3 contains 17 residues. Looked up from germline, CDR1 is SEHNR and CDR2 is FQNEAQ (reference sequence). CDR3 DNA: TGTGCTAGCGAAGGGGGGGTTAGCGCTTACTCCTACAATGAGCAGTTCTTC. Translated, it gives CASEGGVSAYSYNEQFF.

The chain recombines TRBV4-1 with TRBJ1-4; D perhaps matches TRBD1 (6 bases). CDR1 is MGHRA, CDR2 YSYEKL, per germline. The V end was cut by 3 bases, the J end by 0 bases, with 11 bases between. The CDR3 runs 16 residues. The CDR3 DNA reads as TGCGCCAGCAGCCAGTGGGGGGGCCCAACTAATGAAAAACTGTTTTTT. This gives the protein CASSQWGGPTNEKLFF.

V is TRBV5-1 and J is TRBJ1-6; 7 nucleotides line up with TRBD1. The CDR3 contains 15 residues. Per the germline V gene, CDR1 is SGHRS and CDR2 is YFSETQ. Losses at the gene ends were 4 bases for V and 6 bases for J; bases not matched to a gene: 7. The CDR3 DNA sequence: TGCGCCAGCAGCCAATGGACAGGTAGTAATTCACCCCTCCACTTT. Amino acid sequence: CASSQWTGSNSPLHF.

This chain links TRBV6-5 with TRBJ1-1; weak D call: TRBD1 (6 bases). Germline V CDR1 and CDR2: MNHEY, SVGAGI. V was cut by 4 bases and J by 3 bases, with 15 bases left in between. The CDR3 has 15 residues. CDR3 amino acids: CASSSQGKGDTEAFF. CDR3 coding DNA: TGTGCCAGCAGTTCCCAGGGGAAAGGAGACACTGAAGCTTTCTTT.

Points on this clone: This sample includes further DNA sequences coding for the same CDR3. Here the CDR3 DNA reads TGCGCCAGCAGCTCGGCGGGGGGAGCAGATACGCAGTATTTT. This encodes CASSSAGGADTQYF. The rearrangement uses TRBV5-1 and TRBJ2-3, with TRBD2 identical over 8 bases. The germline V gene encodes CDR1 SGHRS and CDR2 YFSETQ. This CDR3 contains 14 residues. Unmatched junction bases numbered 4, after V lost 3 bases and J lost 4 bases.

V usage is TRBV29-1 and J usage is TRBJ2-7, with 8 positions matching TRBD1. The germline gives CDR1 SQVTM, CDR2 ANQGSEA. V lost 7 bases and J lost 2; bases outside the gene matches: 4. This CDR3 has 12 amino acids. The CDR3 loop is CSATRGPYEQYF. The DNA of the CDR3 is TGCAGCGCCACCAGGGGGCCCTACGAGCAGTACTTC.

The genes are TRBV10-1 and TRBJ2-2; D could derive from TRBD1 or TRBD2 (5 bases each). V gave up 2 bases and J gave up 6 bases, with 10 bases separating them. The CDR3 consists of 14 residues. The germline CDR1 and CDR2 sequences are WNHNN and SYGVQD (reference sequence). The CDR3 region is CASSENLGAGELFF. Written as DNA, the CDR3 is TGCGCCAGCAGTGAGAACCTGGGGGCCGGGGAGCTGTTTTTT.

The V gene is TRBV10-1, the J gene TRBJ1-4; D is uncertain. The CDR3 contains 15 residues. Germline V gene sequence: CDR1 WNHNN, CDR2 SYGVQD (reference sequence). Trimming left V 7 bases short and J 3 bases short, with 15 bases between. The chain's CDR3 is CASKTVGFPNEKLFF. CDR3 coding DNA: TGCGCCAGCAAAACGGTTGGATTCCCTAATGAAAAACTGTTTTTT.

With regard to this clone: Other nucleotide sequences from this sample produce the same CDR3. The chain has TRBV5-4 and TRBJ1-3; TRBD1 matches at 7 bases. CDR1 is SGHNT, CDR2 YYREEE, per germline (reference sequence). The J segment lost 6 bases and the V segment lost 2 bases, leaving 2 bases of the junction unmatched. The length of the CDR3 is 13 residues. CDR3 sequence (DNA): TGTGCCAGCAGCTTAACAGGGGAAAACACCATATATTTT. Translating gives CASSLTGENTIYF.

The chain carries TRBV2 and TRBJ2-5; 7 bases map to TRBD2. In germline, CDR1 is SNHLY, CDR2 FYNNEI. This CDR3 contains 15 residues. The junction had 7 bases not matched to a gene; V was cut back by 4 bases and J by 2 bases. CDR3 nucleotide sequence: TGTGCCAGCAGTGTTGAAGCGGGGCCTCAAGAGACCCAGTACTTC. Its protein product is CASSVEAGPQETQYF.

Details on this clone: At one of its ends the junction is not consistent with the germline gene, which may arise from a read error. Other nucleotide sequences from this sample produce the same CDR3. The rearrangement links TRBV11-3 to TRBJ2-1, with TRBD2 matching 10 bases. This CDR3 contains 15 residues. Per germline, CDR1 SGHNT and CDR2 YENEEA. The CDR3 is CASSLAGGSYNEQFF. CDR3 coding DNA: TGTGCCAGCAGTTTAGCGGGGGGTTCCTACAATGAGCAGTTCTTC.

This chain links TRBV6-6 with TRBJ1-2; D is perhaps TRBD1 (5 bases). The V gene's germline CDR1 is MNHNY and CDR2 SVGAGI (reference sequence). Trimming removed 5 bases at V and 6 bases at J, with 13 bases between. The CDR3 contains 13 residues. For the CDR3, the DNA is TGTGCCAGCAGTACTTGGACAAGGGATGGCTACACCTTC. As protein: CASSTWTRDGYTF.

The J gene is TRBJ2-3, the V gene TRBV28; no clear D. Germline CDR1 MDHEN, CDR2 SYDVKM. The CDR3 sequence is 12 residues long. Trimming removed 5 bases at V and 9 bases at J, with 12 bases between. CDR3 nucleotides: TGTGCCAGCAGTACCCGTTTGGACACGCAGTATTTT. Its translation: CASSTRLDTQYF.

In regard to this clone: This sample also contains other DNA sequences that code for the same CDR3. CDR3 sequence: CASSKDRGSNQPQHF. In DNA form, the CDR3 reads TGTGCCAGCAGCAAGGACAGGGGGAGCAATCAGCCCCAGCATTTT. The chain couples TRBV5-6 to TRBJ1-5; TRBD1 matches 10 bases. This CDR3 spans 15 amino acids. The V segment lost 4 bases and the J segment 1 base; nucleotides outside the gene matches: 2. Per germline, CDR1 SGHDT and CDR2 YYEEEE.

The V and J genes are TRBV6-1 and TRBJ2-7, with 9 positions matching TRBD1. The V gene end was trimmed by 2 bases and the J gene end by 2 bases; junction bases not matched to a gene: 1. The CDR3 sequence is 14 residues long. The germline CDR1 and CDR2 sequences are MNHNS and SASEGT. This CDR3 reads CASSENRGPYEQYF. In DNA, the CDR3 is TGTGCCAGCAGTGAAAACAGGGGGCCCTACGAGCAGTACTTC.

V is TRBV28 and J is TRBJ1-5; 12 nucleotides match TRBD1. The CDR3 length is 14 residues. With V trimmed by 6 bases and J by 6 bases, 3 bases remained unmatched. CDR1 and CDR2 (germline): MDHEN, SYDVKM. The CDR3 nucleotides are TGTGCCAGCAGGGGACAGGGGGCGAGTCAGCCCCAGCATTTT. Protein product: CASRGQGASQPQHF.

This chain connects TRBV5-1 to TRBJ2-7; TRBD1 might be the D (5 bases). The ends were cut back, 4 bases at V and 5 bases at J, with 16 bases in the middle. From germline, CDR1 is SGHRS and CDR2 YFSETQ. The CDR3 covers 14 residues. The CDR3 sequence is CASSLGHPPDEQYF. CDR3 DNA: TGCGCCAGCAGCCTAGGACATCCCCCCGACGAGCAGTACTTC.

This clone was counted once. The chain links TRBV5-1 to TRBJ1-6; 10 nucleotides line up with TRBD1. This CDR3 is 15 amino acids long. Trimming took 4 bases from V and 8 from J; bases not matched to a gene: 6. Germline loops: CDR1 SGHRS, CDR2 YFSETQ. The CDR3 reads CASSGGTGADSPLHF. The CDR3 nucleotides read TGCGCCAGCAGCGGCGGGACAGGGGCGGATTCACCCCTCCACTTT.

This clone came up once. The final CDR3 position lacks the conserved phenylalanine or tryptophan, pointing to a likely read error. The limits of the CDR3 on the DNA are not certain, so only TCRdb's listed CDR3 is given. J is TRBJ2-7 and V is TRBV27; the table names TRBD1, a call not compared with the DNA. Germline loops: CDR1 MNHEY, CDR2 SMNVEV (reference sequence). The CDR3 is 12 residues long, counting both termini. CDR3 amino acids: CASSWVGRTPSL.